This T cell receptor beta chain was obtained from a study of blood T cell repertoires in COVID-19. Turning to the study itself: The study drew acute and convalescent COVID-19 samples from the United States, Italy and Spain. The cDNA or gDNA used as material had been derived from T cells, B-cell-depleted T cells, or PBMCs.

Germline values: CDR1 MDHEN, CDR2 SYDVKM. Trimming stripped 7 bases from V and 6 bases from J, with 12 bases between. This CDR3 region has 12 residues. Data came from immunoSEQ multiplex PCR; TCRdb stores just in-frame clones and leaves some out. The table has 25,000 to 30,000 clones, 72% seen once. The source of this sequence is a boy aged 2 to 9 with active or convalescent COVID-19. Sequencing input: peripheral blood. The chain has TRBV28 and TRBJ1-2, with D unclear. The CDR3 here is CASNTGKDGYTF. CDR3 sequence (DNA): TGTGCCAGCAATACCGGGAAGGATGGCTACACCTTC.